These 8 T cell receptor beta chains were all obtained from the same sample, sequenced in a study of cytomegalovirus exposure and HLA in healthy donors. PCR was performed using 60 Vbeta and 13 Jbeta primers. Profiling relied on immunoSEQ multiplex PCR, and the TCRdb table lists in-frame clones only, not all of them. The sample yields about 97,000 clones, around four fifths seen once. Material: PBMCs. Receptor source: a middle-aged man in good health and CMV-seronegative.

The rearrangement links TRBV29-1 to TRBJ2-3; possibly TRBD2 for D (5 bases). Germline V gene data show CDR1 as SQVTM and CDR2 as ANQGSEA. This CDR3 comprises 12 residues. V lost 8 bases and J 8 bases, leaving 17 bases between the germline ends. The CDR3 coding sequence is TGCAGCCGAGGGAGCGTCCCCCCTACGCAGTATTTT. It codes for CSRGSVPPTQYF.

This chain connects TRBV28 to TRBJ2-7; TRBD1 matches 9 bases. CDR3 length: 16 amino acids. The trim removed 7 bases at V and 3 bases at J, leaving 13 bases unmatched. Germline V gene sequence: CDR1 MDHEN, CDR2 SYDVKM. The CDR3 loop reads CASTPWGQGVVYEQYV. In DNA form, the CDR3 reads TGTGCCAGCACTCCATGGGGACAGGGAGTGGTCTACGAGCAGTACGTC.

The J gene is TRBJ1-5, the V gene TRBV6-5, with a tentative D call TRBD1 (5 bases). The CDR3 has 13 amino acids. Per the germline V gene, CDR1 is MNHEY and CDR2 is SVGAGI. Trimming stripped 2 bases from V and 6 bases from J, with 8 bases between. The CDR3 DNA sequence: TGTGCCAGCAGTTACAGTGGGGCTCAGCCCCAGCATTTT. The encoded protein is CASSYSGAQPQHF.

This chain links TRBV5-6 with TRBJ2-1, with TRBD2 matching 15 bases. Germline values: CDR1 SGHDT, CDR2 YYEEEE. The CDR3 runs to 19 residues. V shed 1 base and J 6 bases; nucleotides not matched to a gene: 11. CDR3 DNA: TGTGCCAGCAGCTTGTCCAGGCGGTGGACTAGCGGGGGGGCCAATGAGCAGTTCTTC. Translation gives CASSLSRRWTSGGANEQFF.

The V gene is TRBV7-3, the J gene TRBJ2-3; no reliable D call. The CDR3 extends over 12 amino acids. V was clipped by 4 bases and J by 4 bases, with 6 bases between them. Germline assignment: CDR1 SGHTA and CDR2 FQGTGA. This CDR3 reads CASSSYSDTQYF. The CDR3 DNA is TGTGCCAGCAGCTCCTATTCAGATACGCAGTATTTT.

Worth noting for this clone: The junction departs from germline at one end; a sequencing error may be responsible. The same CDR3 is also encoded by other DNA sequences in this sample. The J gene is TRBJ1-6, the V gene TRBV28, with a possible D match to TRBD1 (5 bases). CDR3 length equals 17 residues. From germline, CDR1 is MDHEN and CDR2 SYDVKM. This CDR3 reads CASSSLKGRSYNSPLHF. The CDR3 nucleotides read TGTGCCAGCAGTTCCTTAAAGGGGCGGTCCTATAATTCCCCCCTCCACTTT.

The V gene is TRBV10-3, the J gene TRBJ2-7; D is unclear. Per the germline V gene, CDR1 is ENHRY and CDR2 is SYGVKD. V dropped 3 bases and J dropped 7 bases, with 7 bases sitting between them. CDR3 size: 11 residues. CDR3 DNA sequence: TGTGCCATCAGTGAAGCCGGGGAGCAGTACGTC. This gives the protein CAISEAGEQYV.

The J gene is TRBJ2-5, the V gene TRBV27; 9 nucleotides agree with TRBD1. The CDR3 runs 11 residues. Germline CDR1 and CDR2: MNHEY and SMNVEV (reference sequence). J was trimmed by 14 bases and V by 8 bases; bases with no gene match: 9. Here the CDR3 DNA reads TGTGCCAGCGGGCCGGGACAGGGCCTATACTTC. Its protein is CASGPGQGLYF.